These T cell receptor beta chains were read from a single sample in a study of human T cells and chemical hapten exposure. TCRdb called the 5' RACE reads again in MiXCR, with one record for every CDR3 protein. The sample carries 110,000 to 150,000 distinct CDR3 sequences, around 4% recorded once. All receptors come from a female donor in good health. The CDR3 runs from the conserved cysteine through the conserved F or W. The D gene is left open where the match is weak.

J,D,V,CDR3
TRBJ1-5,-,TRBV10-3,CAISDGGVNQPQHF
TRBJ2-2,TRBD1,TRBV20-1,CSAQAGQGTGELFF
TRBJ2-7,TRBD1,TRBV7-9,CASNTGDSRSYEQYF
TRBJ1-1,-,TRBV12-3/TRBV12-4,CASRHGGQYNTEAFF
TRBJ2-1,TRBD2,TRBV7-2,CASSLALVTSGYNEQFF
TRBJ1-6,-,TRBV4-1,CASSQGRQPSPLHF
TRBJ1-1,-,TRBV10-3,CAITSKGSLSEAFF
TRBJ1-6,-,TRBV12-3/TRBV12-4,CASSLGGLNNSPLHF
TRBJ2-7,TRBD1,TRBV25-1,CASSDVTGTVSRPYEQYF
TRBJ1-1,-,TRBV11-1,CASSLRIGGLNEAFF
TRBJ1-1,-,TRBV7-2,CASSLGGLTLAFF
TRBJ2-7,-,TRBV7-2,CASSAGTGHEQYF
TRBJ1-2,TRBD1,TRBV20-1,CSARDLTGGNYGYTF
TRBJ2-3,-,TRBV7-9,CASSLYDMSLTDTQYF
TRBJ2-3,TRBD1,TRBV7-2,CASSLGTGHTDTQYF
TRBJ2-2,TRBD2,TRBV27,CASSGGVGYTGELFF
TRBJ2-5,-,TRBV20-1,CSARDPGGYETQYF
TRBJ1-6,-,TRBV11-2,CASSFRTGLTNSPLHF
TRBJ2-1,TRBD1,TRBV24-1,CATGQGQIFYNEQFF
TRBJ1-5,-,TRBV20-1,CSAKHGGGNQPQHF
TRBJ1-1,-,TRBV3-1,CASSQEPLGGRIPAFF
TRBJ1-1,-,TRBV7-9,CASSLVVGSAGFDTEAFF
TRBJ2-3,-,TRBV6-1,CASSEDWGQRTDTQYF
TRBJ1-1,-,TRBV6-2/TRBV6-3,CASSYPGFTEAFF
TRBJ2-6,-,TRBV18,CARRDLEAGANVLTF
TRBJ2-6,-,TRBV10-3,CAISESGGLSSGANVLTF
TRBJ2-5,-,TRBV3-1,CASSRQTPQRTQYF
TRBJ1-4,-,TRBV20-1,CSARLHANEKLFF
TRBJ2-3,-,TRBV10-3,CAISDNPRTDPTDTQYF
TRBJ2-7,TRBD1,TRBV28,CASSFIGQGLYEQYF
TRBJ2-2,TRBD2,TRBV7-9,CASSSYGGGTNTGELFF
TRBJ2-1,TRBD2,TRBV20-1,CSARVSGDYNEQFF
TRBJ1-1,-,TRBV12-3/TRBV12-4,CASSGEAFF
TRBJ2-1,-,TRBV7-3,CASSSGSTTYNEQFF
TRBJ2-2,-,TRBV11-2,CASSPSSATGELFF
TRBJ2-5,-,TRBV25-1,CASSEYRAAGETQYF
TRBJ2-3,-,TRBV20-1,CSAHETYLRDTQYF
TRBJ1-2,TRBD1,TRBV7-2,CASGIYRDRPNYGYTF
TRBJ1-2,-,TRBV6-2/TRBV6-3,CASSRQVLYGYTF
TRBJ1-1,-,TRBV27,CASRGAGERAFF
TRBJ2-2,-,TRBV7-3,CASSLTGGVNTGELFF
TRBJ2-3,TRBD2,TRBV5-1,CASSIRTSGVDTQYF
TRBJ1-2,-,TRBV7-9,CASSLANYGYTF
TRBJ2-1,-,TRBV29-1,CSVYVIGEQFF
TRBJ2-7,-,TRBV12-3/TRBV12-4,CASSLTGGGEQYF
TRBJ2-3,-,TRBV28,CAHGRDTQYF